This passage covers 12 T cell receptor beta chains from one sample sequenced in a study of blood T cell repertoires in COVID-19 (dated by TCRdb to 2018 to 2020). Library preparation was by the immunoSEQ multiplex PCR assay. Imported from immuneACCESS, the table was reduced by TCRdb to in-frame sequences with V and J called. These copies leave out some clones; in studies compared against another copy, an unresolved V gene accounts for under half, and the cause of the remainder is not known. The sample yields around 260,000 clones; around 90% were counted once. Under 3% of the sample goes to the ten largest clones. The sample taken for sequencing was peripheral blood. These receptors all come from a person under 35 with COVID-19, enrolled during active disease.

The sample holds one count of this clone. The J gene is TRBJ1-2, the V gene TRBV4-2, with D hard to call. The ends were cut back, 1 base at V and 0 bases at J, with 9 bases in the middle. Looked up from germline, CDR1 is LGHNA and CDR2 is YNFKEQ. The CDR3 consists of 15 residues. CDR3 nucleotide sequence: TGTGCCAGCAGCCAAGGGTGGCAGACTAACTATGGCTACACCTTC. This gives the protein CASSQGWQTNYGYTF.

This chain links TRBV5-6 with TRBJ2-2; D call uncertain. V lost 1 base to trimming and J lost 1 base, with 5 bases between them. Germline loops: CDR1 SGHDT, CDR2 YYEEEE. This CDR3 spans 14 amino acids. The CDR3 region has the DNA TGTGCCAGCAGCTTGTTTAAGAACACCGGGGAGCTGTTTTTT. It translates to CASSLFKNTGELFF.

This chain uses TRBV3-1 (or the pseudogene TRBV3-2) with TRBJ1-6, with D possibly matching TRBD1 (5 bases). CDR3 length equals 15 residues. V was clipped by 1 base and J by 8 bases, with 12 bases between them. Germline-derived CDR1 and CDR2 are LGHDT and YNNKEL (reference sequence). The CDR3 sequence: CASSQGTGTDSPLHF. The CDR3 DNA reads TGTGCCAGCAGCCAAGGCACAGGCACTGATTCACCCCTCCACTTT.

V gene TRBV6-6 combines with J gene TRBJ1-6; 9 bases match TRBD1. Germline V gene lookup returns CDR1 MNHNY and CDR2 SVGAGI (reference sequence). V lost 6 bases and J lost 4; bases outside the gene matches: 7. This CDR3 is built from 16 residues. The CDR3 region is CASRRQGELYNSPLHF. In DNA, the CDR3 is TGTGCCAGCAGACGACAGGGGGAATTATATAATTCACCCCTCCACTTT.

The gene calls are TRBV7-2 and TRBJ2-6; D call uncertain. Germline CDR1 reads SGHTA; CDR2 reads FQGNSA. V lost 3 bases and J 0 bases, leaving 3 bases between the germline ends. The CDR3 has 14 amino acids. CDR3 sequence (DNA): TGTGCCAGCAGCTTGAGCTCTGGGGCCAACGTCCTGACTTTC. Its protein is CASSLSSGANVLTF.

The sample holds a few counts of this clone. J is TRBJ1-6 and V is TRBV6-6; TRBD1 aligns across 7 bases. Germline V CDR1 and CDR2: MNHNY, SVGAGI (reference sequence). The V gene end was trimmed by 5 bases and the J gene end by 8 bases; junction bases not matched to a gene: 12. CDR3 length: 16 amino acids. In nucleotides, the CDR3 is TGTGCCAGCAGTCGTCCCGGGACAGTTCCGGATTCACCCCTCCACTTT. Its protein product is CASSRPGTVPDSPLHF.

V gene TRBV5-1 combines with J gene TRBJ2-1; 8 nucleotides line up with TRBD2. Germline V gives CDR1 SGHRS, CDR2 YFSETQ. The CDR3 consists of 13 residues. Trimming at V came to 7 bases and at J to 9 bases, leaving 9 bases not matched to a gene. DNA for the CDR3: TGCGCCAGCGGAGCGGGAGATCCTAGTGAGCAGTTCTTC. Encoded protein: CASGAGDPSEQFF.

The chain has TRBV7-9 and TRBJ2-3, with D uncertain. The V end was cut by 2 bases, the J end by 6 bases, with 6 bases between. This CDR3 has 12 amino acids. CDR1 is SEHNR and CDR2 is FQNEAQ in the germline V gene (reference sequence). The CDR3, as DNA: TGTGCCAGCAGCTTATCCGTGGATACGCAGTATTTT. It encodes CASSLSVDTQYF.

This CDR3 is CASSQRTSGTGELFF. In DNA form, the CDR3 reads TGCGCCAGCAGCCAAAGGACTAGCGGGACCGGGGAGCTGTTTTTT. The chain is built from TRBV4-1 and TRBJ2-2; 11 bases are shared with TRBD2. The V gene end was trimmed by 2 bases and the J gene end by 5 bases; junction bases not matched to a gene: 1. Germline loops: CDR1 MGHRA, CDR2 YSYEKL. The CDR3 is 15 residues long.

This clone was detected only once. V usage is TRBV4-1 and J usage is TRBJ1-5, with 10 bases lining up with TRBD1. This CDR3 region has 18 residues. CDR1 MGHRA and CDR2 YSYEKL come from the germline V gene. With V trimmed by 4 bases and J by 6 bases, 15 bases remained unmatched. CDR3 residues: CASSLSGTGAGRGQPQHF. DNA of the CDR3: TGCGCCAGCAGCCTATCCGGGACAGGGGCGGGGAGGGGTCAGCCCCAGCATTTT.

The J gene is TRBJ2-3, the V gene TRBV5-1; D unclear. Trimming left V 1 base short and J 1 base short, with 10 bases between. The CDR3 is made up of 15 amino acids. Per germline, CDR1 SGHRS and CDR2 YFSETQ. The CDR3 DNA sequence: TGCGCCAGCAGCTTGATGAGCAGCGGCACAGATACGCAGTATTTT. Protein sequence: CASSLMSSGTDTQYF.

This clone was counted between two and nine times. The CDR3 bases are TGTGCCAGCAGCCAGGTCGTACAGGGGGCCACTGAAGCTTTCTTT. As protein: CASSQVVQGATEAFF. The V and J genes are TRBV6-2 or TRBV6-3 and TRBJ1-1, with TRBD1 matching over 9 bases. CDR3 length equals 15 residues. CDR1 is MNHEY and CDR2 is SVGEGT in the germline V gene. J lost 4 bases, V lost 6 bases, and 9 bases had no gene match.